This T cell receptor beta chain was sequenced in a study of blood T cell repertoires in COVID-19. Study in general: Samples taken during acute and convalescent COVID-19 were collected in the United States, Italy and Spain.

The protocol was immunoSEQ multiplex PCR, while the TCRdb copy is restricted to in-frame clones and leaves out a portion. This table holds approximately 65,000 clones, around 86% found once. CDR1 and CDR2 from the germline V gene are MGHRA and YSYEKL. This CDR3 contains 12 residues. V dropped 3 bases and J dropped 11 bases, with 13 bases sitting between them. This TCR came from a man aged 35-49 years with acute or convalescent COVID-19. The chain links TRBV4-1 to TRBJ1-2; D call uncertain. Sequences were obtained from peripheral blood. CDR3: CASSHLRGVYTF. CDR3 in DNA: TGCGCCAGCAGCCACCTTCGAGGTGTTTACACCTTC.